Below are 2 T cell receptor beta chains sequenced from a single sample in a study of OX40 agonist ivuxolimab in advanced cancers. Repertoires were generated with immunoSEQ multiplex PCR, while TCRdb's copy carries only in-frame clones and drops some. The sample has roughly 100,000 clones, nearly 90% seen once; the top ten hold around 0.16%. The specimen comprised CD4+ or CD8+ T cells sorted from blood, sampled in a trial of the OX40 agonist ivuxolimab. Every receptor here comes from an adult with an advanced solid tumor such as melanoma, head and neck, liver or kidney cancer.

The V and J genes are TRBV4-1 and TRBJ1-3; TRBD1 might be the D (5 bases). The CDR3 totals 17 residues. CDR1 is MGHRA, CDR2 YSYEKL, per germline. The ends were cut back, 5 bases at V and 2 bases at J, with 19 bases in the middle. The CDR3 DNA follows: TGCGCCAGCAGCAAAATCCCGACAGCGGACACTGGAAACACCATATATTTT. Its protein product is CASSKIPTADTGNTIYF.

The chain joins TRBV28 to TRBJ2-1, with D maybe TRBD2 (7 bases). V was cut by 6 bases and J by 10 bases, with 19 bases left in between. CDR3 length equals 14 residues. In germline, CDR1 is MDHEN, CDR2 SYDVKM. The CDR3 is CASRGGAGAQEQFF. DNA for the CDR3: TGTGCCAGCAGGGGGGGGGCTGGGGCACAGGAGCAGTTCTTC. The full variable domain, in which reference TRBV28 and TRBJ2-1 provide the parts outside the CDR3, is DVKVTQSSRYLVKRTGEKVFLECVQDMDHENMFWYRQDPGLGLRLIYFSYDVKMKEKGDIPEGYSVSREKKERFSLILESASTNQTSMYLCASRGGAGAQEQFFGPGTRLTVL.